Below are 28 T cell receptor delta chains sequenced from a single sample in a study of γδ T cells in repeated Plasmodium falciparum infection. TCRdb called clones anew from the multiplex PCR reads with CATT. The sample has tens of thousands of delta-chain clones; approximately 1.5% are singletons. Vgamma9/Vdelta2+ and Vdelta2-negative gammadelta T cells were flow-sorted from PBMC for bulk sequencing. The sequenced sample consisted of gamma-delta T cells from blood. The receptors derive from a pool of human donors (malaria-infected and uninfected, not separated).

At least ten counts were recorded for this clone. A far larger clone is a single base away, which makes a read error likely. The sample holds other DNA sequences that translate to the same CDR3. CDR3 nucleotides: TGTGCTCTTGGCGTAAACCCGCCTTCCGACGACCAATGTGGGATACGCACCGATAAACTCATCTTT. The encoded protein is CALGVNPPSDDQCGIRTDKLIF. The chain recombines TRDV1 with TRDJ1; 8 nucleotides match TRDD3. Per germline, CDR1 TSWWSYY and CDR2 QGS. The CDR3 contains 22 residues. J lost 1 base, V lost 6 bases, and 28 bases had no gene match.

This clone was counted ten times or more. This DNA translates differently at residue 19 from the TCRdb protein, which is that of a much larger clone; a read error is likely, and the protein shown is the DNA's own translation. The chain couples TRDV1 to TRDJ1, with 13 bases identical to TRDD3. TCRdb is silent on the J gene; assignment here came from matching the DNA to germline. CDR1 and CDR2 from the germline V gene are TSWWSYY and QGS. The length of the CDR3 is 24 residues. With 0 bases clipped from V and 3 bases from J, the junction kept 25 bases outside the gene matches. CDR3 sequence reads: CALGELLPGEELELGDTGADKLIF. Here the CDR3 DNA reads TGTGCTCTTGGGGAACTCCTACCGGGCGAGGAGCTCGAACTGGGGGATACGGGAGCCGATAAACTCATCTTT.

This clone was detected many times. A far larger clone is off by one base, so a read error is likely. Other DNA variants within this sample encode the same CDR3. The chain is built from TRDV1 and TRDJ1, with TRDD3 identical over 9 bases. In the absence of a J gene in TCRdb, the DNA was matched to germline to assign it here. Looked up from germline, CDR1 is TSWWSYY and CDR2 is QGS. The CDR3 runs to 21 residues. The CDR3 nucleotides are TGTGCCCTTGGGCTCCCGTTCCTACCGGCAGGCCTGGGGGATCGCAATCGGGGACTCATCTTT. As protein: CALGLPFLPAGLGDRNRGLIF.

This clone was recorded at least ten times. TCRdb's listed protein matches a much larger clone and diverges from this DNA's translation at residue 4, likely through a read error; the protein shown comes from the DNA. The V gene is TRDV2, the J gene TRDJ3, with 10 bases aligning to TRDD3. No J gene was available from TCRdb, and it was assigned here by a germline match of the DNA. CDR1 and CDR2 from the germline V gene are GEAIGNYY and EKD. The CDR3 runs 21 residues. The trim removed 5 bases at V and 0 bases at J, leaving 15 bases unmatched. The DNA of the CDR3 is TGTGCCTGTGGCTCGTCCTGTACTGGGGGATTGGTCTCCTGGGACACCCGACAGATGTTTTTC. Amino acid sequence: CACGSSCTGGLVSWDTRQMFF.

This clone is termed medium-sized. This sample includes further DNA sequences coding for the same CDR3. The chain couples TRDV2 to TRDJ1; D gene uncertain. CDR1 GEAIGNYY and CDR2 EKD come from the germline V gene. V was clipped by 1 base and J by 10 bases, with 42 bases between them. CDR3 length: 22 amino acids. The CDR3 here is CACDTISGYDLTKVPLKGILIF. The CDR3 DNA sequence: TGTGCCTGTGACACAATCAGTGGCTACGACCTAACCAAGGTCCCACTAAAGGGTATACTCATCTTT.

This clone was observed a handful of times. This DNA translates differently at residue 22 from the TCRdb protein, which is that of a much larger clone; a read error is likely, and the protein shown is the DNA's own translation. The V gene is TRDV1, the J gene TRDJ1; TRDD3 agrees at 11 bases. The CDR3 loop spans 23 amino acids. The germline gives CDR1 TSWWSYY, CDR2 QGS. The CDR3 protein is CALGARIPRLRTLFWGILDKLTF. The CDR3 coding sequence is TGTGCTCTTGGGGCCCGAATCCCCCGACTACGTACCCTCTTCTGGGGGATACTCGATAAACTCACCTTT.

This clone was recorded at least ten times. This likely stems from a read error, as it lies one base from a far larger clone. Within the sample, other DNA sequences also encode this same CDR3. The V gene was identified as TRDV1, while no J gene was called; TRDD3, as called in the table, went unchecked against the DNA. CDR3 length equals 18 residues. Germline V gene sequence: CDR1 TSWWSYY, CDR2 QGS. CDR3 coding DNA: TGTGCTCTTGGGGAAGGCCTTGTTGGGGGATACATGACCGATAAACTTATCTTT. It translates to CALGEGLVGGYMTDKLIF.

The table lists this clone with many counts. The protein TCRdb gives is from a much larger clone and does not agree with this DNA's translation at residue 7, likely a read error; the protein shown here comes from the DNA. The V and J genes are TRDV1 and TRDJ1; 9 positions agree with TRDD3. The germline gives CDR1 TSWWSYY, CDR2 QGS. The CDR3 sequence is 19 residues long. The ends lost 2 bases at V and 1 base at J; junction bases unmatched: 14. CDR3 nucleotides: TGTGCTCTTGGGGAAAGGACCACTAGGGGGATACCGCCCACCGATAAACTCATCTTT. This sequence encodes CALGERTTRGIPPTDKLIF.

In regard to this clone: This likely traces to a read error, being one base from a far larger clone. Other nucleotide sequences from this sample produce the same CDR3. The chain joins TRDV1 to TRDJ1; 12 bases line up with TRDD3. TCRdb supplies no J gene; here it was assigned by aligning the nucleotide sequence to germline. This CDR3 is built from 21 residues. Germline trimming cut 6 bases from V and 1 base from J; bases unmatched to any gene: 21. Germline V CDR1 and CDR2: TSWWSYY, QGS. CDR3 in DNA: TGTGCTCTTGGAAAGGCCTCTGCGTACTGGGGGATACCCATCTTCACCGATAAACTCATCTTT. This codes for CALGKASAYWGIPIFTDKLIF.

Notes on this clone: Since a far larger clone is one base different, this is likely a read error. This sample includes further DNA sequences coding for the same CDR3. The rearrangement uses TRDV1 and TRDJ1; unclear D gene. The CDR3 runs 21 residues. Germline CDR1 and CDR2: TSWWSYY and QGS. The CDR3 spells CALGNTYGWCGKRLYTDKLIF. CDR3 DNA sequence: TGTGCTCTTGGGAACACTTACGGTTGGTGTGGAAAACGCCTTTACACCGATAAGCTCATCTTT.

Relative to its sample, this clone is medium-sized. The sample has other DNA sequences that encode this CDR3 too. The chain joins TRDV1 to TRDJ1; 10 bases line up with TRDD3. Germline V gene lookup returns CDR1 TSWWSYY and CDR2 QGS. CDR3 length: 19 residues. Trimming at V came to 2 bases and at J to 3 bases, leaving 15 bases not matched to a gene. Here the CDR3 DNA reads TGTGCTCTTGGGGAAAAGGGATGGCGCTGGGGGATAGGAGCCGATAAACTCATCTTT. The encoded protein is CALGEKGWRWGIGADKLIF.

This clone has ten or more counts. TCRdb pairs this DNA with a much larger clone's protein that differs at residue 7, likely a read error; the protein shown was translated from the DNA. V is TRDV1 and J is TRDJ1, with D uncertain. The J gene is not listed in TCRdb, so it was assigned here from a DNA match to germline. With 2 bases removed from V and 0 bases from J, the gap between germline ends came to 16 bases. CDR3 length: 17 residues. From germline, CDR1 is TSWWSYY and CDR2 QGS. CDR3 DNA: TGTGCTCTTGGGGAAGGTTCCCTCCAGACCTACACCGATAAACTCATCTTT. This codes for CALGEGSLQTYTDKLIF.

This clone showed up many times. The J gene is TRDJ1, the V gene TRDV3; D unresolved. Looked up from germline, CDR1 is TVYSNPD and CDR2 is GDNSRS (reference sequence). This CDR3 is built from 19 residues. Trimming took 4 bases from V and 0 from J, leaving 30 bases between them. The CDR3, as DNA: TGTGCCTCCCGCAGGGCGCACCCCGCTATTTTAGGGTACACCGATAAACTCATCTTT. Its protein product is CASRRAHPAILGYTDKLIF.

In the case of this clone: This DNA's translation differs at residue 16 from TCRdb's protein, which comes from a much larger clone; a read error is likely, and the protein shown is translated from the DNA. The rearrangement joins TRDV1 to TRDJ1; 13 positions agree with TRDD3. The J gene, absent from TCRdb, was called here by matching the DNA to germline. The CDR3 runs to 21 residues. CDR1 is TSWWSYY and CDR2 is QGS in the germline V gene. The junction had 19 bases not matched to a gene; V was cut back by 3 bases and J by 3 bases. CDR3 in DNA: TGTGCTCTTGGGGAGGTTAGGGGTAAACTGGGGGATACGCCGGGGCCCGATAAACTCATCTTT. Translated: CALGEVRGKLGDTPGPDKLIF.

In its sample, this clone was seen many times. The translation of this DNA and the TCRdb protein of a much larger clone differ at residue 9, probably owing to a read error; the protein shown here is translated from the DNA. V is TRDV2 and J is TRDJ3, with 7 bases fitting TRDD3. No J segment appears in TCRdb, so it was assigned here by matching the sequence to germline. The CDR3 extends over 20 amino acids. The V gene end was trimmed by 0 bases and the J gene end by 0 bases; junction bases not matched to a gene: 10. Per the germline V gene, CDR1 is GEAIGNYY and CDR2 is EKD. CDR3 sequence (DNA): TGTGCCTGTGACACCGCGCTGGGGGTACCCCGCTCCTGGGACACCCGACAGATGTTTTTC. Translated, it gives CACDTALGVPRSWDTRQMFF.

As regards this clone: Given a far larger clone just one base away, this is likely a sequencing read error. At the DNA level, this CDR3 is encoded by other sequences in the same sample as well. CDR3 DNA: TGTGCTCTTGGGGAAAGTACTGAACAGGCTACGTCCTACCCTCATTGGTATATGGGCACCGATAAACTCATCTTT. It encodes CALGESTEQATSYPHWYMGTDKLIF. The chain has TRDV1 and TRDJ1, with a possible D match to TRDD2 (6 bases). CDR1 is TSWWSYY and CDR2 is QGS in the germline V gene. V dropped 2 bases and J dropped 1 base, with 41 bases sitting between them. CDR3 length equals 25 residues.

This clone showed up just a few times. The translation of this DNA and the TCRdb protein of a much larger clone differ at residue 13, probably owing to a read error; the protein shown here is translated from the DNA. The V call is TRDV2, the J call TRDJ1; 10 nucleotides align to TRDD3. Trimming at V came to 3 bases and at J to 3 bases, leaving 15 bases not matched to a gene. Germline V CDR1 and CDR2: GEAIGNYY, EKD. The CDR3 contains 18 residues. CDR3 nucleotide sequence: TGTGCCTGTGACCATTCTTCACTGGGGGATCCGTACTCCGATAAACTCATCTTT. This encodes CACDHSSLGDPYSDKLIF.

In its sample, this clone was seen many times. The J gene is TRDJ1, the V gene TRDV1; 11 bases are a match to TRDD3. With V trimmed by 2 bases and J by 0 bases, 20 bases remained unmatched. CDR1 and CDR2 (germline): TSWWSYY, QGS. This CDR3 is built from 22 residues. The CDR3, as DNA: TGTGCTCTTGGGGAATATAAAGTCTGGTACTGGGGGATAGGCCCTTACACCGATAAACTCATCTTT. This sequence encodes CALGEYKVWYWGIGPYTDKLIF.

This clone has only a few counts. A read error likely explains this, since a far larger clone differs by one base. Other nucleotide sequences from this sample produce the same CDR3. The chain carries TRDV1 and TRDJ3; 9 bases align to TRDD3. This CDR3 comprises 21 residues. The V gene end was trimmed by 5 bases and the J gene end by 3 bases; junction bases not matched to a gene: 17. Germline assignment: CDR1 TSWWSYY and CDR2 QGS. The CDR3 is CALGKPPLLGDTLWDTRQMFF. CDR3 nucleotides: TGTGCTCTTGGGAAGCCCCCTTTACTGGGGGACACGCTCTGGGACACCCGACAGATGTTTTTC.

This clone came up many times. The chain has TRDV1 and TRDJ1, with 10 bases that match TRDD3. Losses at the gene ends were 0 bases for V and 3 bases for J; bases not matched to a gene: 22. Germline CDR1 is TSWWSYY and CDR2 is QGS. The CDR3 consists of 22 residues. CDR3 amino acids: CALGELSPSFVLGDGLADKLIF. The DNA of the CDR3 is TGTGCTCTTGGGGAACTATCTCCTTCCTTTGTACTGGGGGATGGGTTGGCCGATAAACTCATCTTT.

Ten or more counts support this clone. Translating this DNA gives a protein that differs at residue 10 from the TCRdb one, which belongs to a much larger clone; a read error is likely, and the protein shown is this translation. The CDR3 protein is CALNHKANWEIRPTDKLIF. The CDR3 nucleotides are TGTGCTCTCAATCACAAGGCAAACTGGGAGATACGGCCCACCGATAAACTCATCTTT. V is TRDV1 and J is TRDJ1; possibly TRDD3 for D (6 bases). Germline V gene sequence: CDR1 TSWWSYY, CDR2 QGS. V was shortened by 9 bases and J by 1 base, with 30 bases between the two germline ends. CDR3 length: 19 amino acids.

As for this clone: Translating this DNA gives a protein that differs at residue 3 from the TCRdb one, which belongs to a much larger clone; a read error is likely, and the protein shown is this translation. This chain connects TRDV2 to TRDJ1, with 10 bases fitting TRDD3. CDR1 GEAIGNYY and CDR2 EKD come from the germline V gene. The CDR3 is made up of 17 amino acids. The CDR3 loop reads CAYDRYWGIPYTDKLIF. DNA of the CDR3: TGTGCCTATGACAGGTACTGGGGGATTCCGTACACCGATAAACTCATCTTT.

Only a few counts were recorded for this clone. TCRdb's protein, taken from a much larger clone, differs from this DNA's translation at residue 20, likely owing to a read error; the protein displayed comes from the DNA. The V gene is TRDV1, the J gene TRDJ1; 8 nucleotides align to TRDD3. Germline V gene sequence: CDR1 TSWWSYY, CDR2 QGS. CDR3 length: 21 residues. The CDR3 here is CALAQGDLRDTGGPLNDKLTF. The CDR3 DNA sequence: TGTGCTCTTGCCCAAGGGGACCTCCGTGACACTGGGGGGCCCCTGAACGATAAACTCACCTTT.

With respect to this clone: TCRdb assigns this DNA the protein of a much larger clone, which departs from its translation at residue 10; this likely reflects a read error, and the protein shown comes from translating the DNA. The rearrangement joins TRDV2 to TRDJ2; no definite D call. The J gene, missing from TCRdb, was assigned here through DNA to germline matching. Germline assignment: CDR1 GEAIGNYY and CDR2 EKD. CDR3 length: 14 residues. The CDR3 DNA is TGTGCCTGTGACACCGGAACTTTGACAGTACAACTCTTCTTT. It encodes CACDTGTLTVQLFF.

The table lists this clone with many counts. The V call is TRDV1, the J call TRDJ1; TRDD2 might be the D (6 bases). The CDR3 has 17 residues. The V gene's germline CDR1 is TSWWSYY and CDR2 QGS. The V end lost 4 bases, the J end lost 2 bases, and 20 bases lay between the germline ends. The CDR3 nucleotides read TGTGCTCTTGGGGCTGCCTTCCCTCTTGTTTGGACCGATAAACTCATCTTT. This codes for CALGAAFPLVWTDKLIF.

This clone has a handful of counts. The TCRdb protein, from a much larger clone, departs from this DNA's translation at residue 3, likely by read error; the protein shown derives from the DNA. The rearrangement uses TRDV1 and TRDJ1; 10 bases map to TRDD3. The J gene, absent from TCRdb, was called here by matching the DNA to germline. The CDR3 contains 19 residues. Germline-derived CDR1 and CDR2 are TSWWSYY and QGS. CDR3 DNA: TGTGCTCCTGGGGAAAAGGGATGGCGCTGGGGGATAGGAGCCGATAAACTCATCTTT. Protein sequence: CAPGEKGWRWGIGADKLIF.

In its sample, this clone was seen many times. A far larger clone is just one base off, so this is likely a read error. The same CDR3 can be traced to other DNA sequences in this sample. CDR3 region: CALGELSTGTADKLIF. The DNA of the CDR3 is TGTGCTCTTGGGGAACTGAGCACCGGGACGGCCGATAAACTCATCTTT. The chain joins TRDV1 to TRDJ1, with D unclear. Germline V gives CDR1 TSWWSYY, CDR2 QGS. CDR3 length: 16 residues. V lost 0 bases to trimming and J lost 3 bases, with 14 bases between them.

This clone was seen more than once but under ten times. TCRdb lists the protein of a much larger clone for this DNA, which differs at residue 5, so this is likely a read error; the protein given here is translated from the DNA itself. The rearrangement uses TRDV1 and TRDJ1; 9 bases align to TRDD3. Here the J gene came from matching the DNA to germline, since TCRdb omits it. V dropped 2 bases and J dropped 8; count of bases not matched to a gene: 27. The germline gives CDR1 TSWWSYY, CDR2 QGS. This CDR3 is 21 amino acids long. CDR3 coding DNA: TGTGCTCTTGGGGAAGTCCTTGCCTTCCTGCACTGGGGGAACCCGTCACAAAAACTCATCTTT. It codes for CALGEVLAFLHWGNPSQKLIF.